The next 5 T cell receptor beta chains were all read from a single sample in a study of T cells after somatic rescue of genetic block. Clones were sequenced by immunoSEQ multiplex PCR, and TCRdb holds only the in-frame ones, with some missing. There are around 720 clones in the sample; roughly 40% occur only once, and 55% lies in the top ten. The sequenced sample was peripheral blood mononuclear cells (PBMCs). All receptors derive from a girl under three years old.

The chain couples TRBV7-2 to TRBJ1-1, with TRBD1 as a possible D gene (6 bases). Germline-derived CDR1 and CDR2 are SGHTA and FQGNSA. CDR3 length: 12 residues. The V and J ends lost 4 bases and 10 bases respectively, with 13 bases between them. Written as DNA, the CDR3 is TGTGCCAGCAGCTCTCAGGGGATGGTAGCTTTCTTT. Protein product: CASSSQGMVAFF. The variable domain in full, completed from reference TRBV7-2 and TRBJ1-1, reads GAGVSQSPSNKVTEKGKDVELRCDPISGHTALYWYRQSLGQGLEFLIYFQGNSAPDKSGLPSDRFSAERTGGSVSTLTIQRTQQEDSAVYLCASSSQGMVAFFGQGTRLTVV.

The chain employs TRBV9 and TRBJ2-5; 10 nucleotides agree with TRBD1. The closer fit of TRBJ2-7 to the DNA end suggests the J call may be wrong. This CDR3 comprises 13 residues. Per germline, CDR1 SGDLS and CDR2 YYNGEE. The CDR3 DNA is TGTGCCAGCAGCGGACAGGGGGCGGGCGAGCAGTACTTC. Amino acids: CASSGQGAGEQYF.

The table lists this clone with a few counts. The rearrangement links TRBV7-4 to TRBJ2-4; 8 positions agree with TRBD1. The V gene end was trimmed by 3 bases and the J gene end by 4 bases; junction bases not matched to a gene: 5. Germline V gene lookup returns CDR1 SGHVT and CDR2 SQSDAQ. The CDR3 has 15 residues. CDR3 sequence (DNA): TGTGCCAGCAGCTTCAGACAGGGGCGGAAAAACATTCAGTACTTC. Protein sequence: CASSFRQGRKNIQYF.

V gene TRBV9 combines with J gene TRBJ1-5; 9 nucleotides align to TRBD1. The CDR3 is made up of 16 amino acids. Germline-derived CDR1 and CDR2 are SGDLS and YYNGEE. V shed 4 bases and J 3 bases; nucleotides not matched to a gene: 8. Here the CDR3 reads CASSWGQGPLNQPQHF. CDR3 in DNA: TGTGCCAGCAGCTGGGGACAGGGCCCCCTCAATCAGCCCCAGCATTTT.

This clone is judged medium-sized. This chain links TRBV11-2 with TRBJ2-7, with a weak D call TRBD1 (5 bases). The CDR3 consists of 12 residues. CDR1 and CDR2 from the germline V gene are SGHAT and FQNNGV. V was cut by 2 bases and J by 4 bases, with 6 bases left in between. The CDR3 coding sequence is TGTGCCAGCAGCTTACAGGGTTACGAGCAGTACTTC. Protein sequence: CASSLQGYEQYF.